This T cell receptor beta chain was recorded in a study of T cells in Graves' hyperthyroidism and ophthalmopathy. This clonotype was observed at least ten times. Template material for amplifying TCR beta CDR3 regions consisted of RNA transcripts. HTBI primers were employed in a first-round RT-PCR of the TCR CDR3. MiXCR, applied by TCRdb to the multiplex PCR reads, yields one record per CDR3 protein. Of 490,000 or so distinct CDR3 sequences in the sample, just under 20% were seen once. V lost 0 bases and J 2 bases, leaving 10 bases between the germline ends. The CDR3 runs to 14 residues. The germline CDR1 and CDR2 sequences are GTSNPN and SVGIG (reference sequence).

The clonotype comes from a man between 35 and 55 years old with Graves' ophthalmopathy. The V gene is TRBV30, the J gene TRBJ1-2, with D uncertain. Source material: blood. The DNA of the CDR3 is TGTGCCTGGAGTGTACGTGGACGGAACTATGGCTACACCTTC. Amino acid sequence: CAWSVRGRNYGYTF.